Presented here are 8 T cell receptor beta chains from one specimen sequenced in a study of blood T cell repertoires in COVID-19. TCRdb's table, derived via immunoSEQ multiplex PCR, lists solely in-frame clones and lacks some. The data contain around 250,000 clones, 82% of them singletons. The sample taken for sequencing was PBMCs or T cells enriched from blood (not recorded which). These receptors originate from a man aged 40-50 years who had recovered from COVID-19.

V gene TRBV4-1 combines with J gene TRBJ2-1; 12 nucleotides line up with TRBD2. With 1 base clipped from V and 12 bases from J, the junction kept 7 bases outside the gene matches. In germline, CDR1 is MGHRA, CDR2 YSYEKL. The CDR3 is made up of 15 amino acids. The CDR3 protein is CASSQGLAGDPWQFF. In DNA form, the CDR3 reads TGCGCCAGCAGCCAAGGACTAGCGGGAGACCCCTGGCAGTTCTTC.

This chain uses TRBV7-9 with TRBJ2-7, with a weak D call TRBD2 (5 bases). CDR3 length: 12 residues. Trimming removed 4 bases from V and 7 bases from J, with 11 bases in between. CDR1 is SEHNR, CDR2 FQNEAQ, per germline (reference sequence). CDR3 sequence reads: CASSSDWIEQYF. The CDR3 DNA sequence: TGTGCCAGCAGCTCGGACTGGATTGAGCAGTACTTC.

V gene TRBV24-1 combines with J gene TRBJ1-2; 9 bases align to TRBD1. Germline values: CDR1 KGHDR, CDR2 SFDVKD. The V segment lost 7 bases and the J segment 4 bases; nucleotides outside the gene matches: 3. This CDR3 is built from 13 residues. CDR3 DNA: TGTGCCACCAGCTCGGACAGGGGCTATGGCTACACCTTC. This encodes CATSSDRGYGYTF.

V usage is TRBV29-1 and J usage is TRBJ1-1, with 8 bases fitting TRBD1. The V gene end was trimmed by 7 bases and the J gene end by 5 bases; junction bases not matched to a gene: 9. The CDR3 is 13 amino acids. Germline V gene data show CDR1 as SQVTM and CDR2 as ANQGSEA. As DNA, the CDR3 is TGCAGCGCACTAGAGGACAGGGCAACTGAAGCTTTCTTT. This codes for CSALEDRATEAFF.

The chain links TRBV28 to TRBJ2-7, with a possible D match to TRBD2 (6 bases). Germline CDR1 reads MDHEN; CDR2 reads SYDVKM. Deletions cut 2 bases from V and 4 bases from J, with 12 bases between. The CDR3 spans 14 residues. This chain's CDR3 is CASSLAGQSYEQYF. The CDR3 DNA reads TGTGCCAGCAGTTTAGCGGGGCAATCTTACGAGCAGTACTTC.

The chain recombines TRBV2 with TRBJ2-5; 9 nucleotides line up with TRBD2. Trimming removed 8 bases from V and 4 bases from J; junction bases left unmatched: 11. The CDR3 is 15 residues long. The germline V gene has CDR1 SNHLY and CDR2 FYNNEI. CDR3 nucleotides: TGTGCCAGCGGTGGGGGTAGCGGGAGATTAGAGACCCAGTACTTC. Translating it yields CASGGGSGRLETQYF.

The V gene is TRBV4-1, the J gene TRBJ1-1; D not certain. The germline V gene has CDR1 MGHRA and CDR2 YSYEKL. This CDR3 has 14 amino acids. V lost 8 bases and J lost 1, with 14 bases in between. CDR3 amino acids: CASARLQRNTEAFF. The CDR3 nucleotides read TGCGCCAGCGCCCGCCTACAGAGGAACACTGAAGCTTTCTTT.

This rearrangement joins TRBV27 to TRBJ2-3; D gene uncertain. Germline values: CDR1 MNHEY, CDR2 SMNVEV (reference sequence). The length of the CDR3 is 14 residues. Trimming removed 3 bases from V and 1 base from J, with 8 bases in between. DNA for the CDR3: TGTGCCAGCAGTTTTGGGCGCCGCACAGATACGCAGTATTTT. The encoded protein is CASSFGRRTDTQYF.